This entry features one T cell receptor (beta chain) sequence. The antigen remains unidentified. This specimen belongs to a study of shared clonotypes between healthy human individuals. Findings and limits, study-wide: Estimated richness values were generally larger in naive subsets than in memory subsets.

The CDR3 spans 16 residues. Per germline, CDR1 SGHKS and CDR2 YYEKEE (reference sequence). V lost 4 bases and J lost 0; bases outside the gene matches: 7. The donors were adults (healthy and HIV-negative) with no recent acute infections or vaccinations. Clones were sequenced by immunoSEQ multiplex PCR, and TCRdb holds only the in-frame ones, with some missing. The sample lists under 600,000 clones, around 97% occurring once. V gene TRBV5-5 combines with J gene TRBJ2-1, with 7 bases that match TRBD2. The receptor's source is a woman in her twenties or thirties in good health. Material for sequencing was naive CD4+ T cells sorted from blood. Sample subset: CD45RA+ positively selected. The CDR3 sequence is CASSISGTSSYNEQFF. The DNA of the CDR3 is TGTGCCAGCAGCATAAGCGGGACGAGCTCCTACAATGAGCAGTTCTTC.